The rows below give T cell receptor beta chains drawn from one sample of a study of blood T cell repertoires in COVID-19. Profiled with immunoSEQ multiplex PCR; TCRdb holds only in-frame clones, not every one. The sample consists of 250,000 or so clones, more than 80% of them appearing once. The sequenced sample was PBMCs or T cells enriched from blood (not recorded which). The receptor set was obtained from a woman aged 25 to 45 with acute COVID-19. CDR3s include the opening cysteine and the closing phenylalanine or tryptophan. The order of the fields is D gene, J gene, V gene, CDR3 protein. A D gene is named only where the DNA matches it firmly.

TRBD1,TRBJ1-1,TRBV7-6,CASSPRQGDTEAFF
.,TRBJ2-2,TRBV13,CASSFKWSQAGELFF
TRBD2,TRBJ2-7,TRBV6-5,CASRGTSGPYEQYF
.,TRBJ2-2,TRBV7-3,CASSNPSARELFF
TRBD1,TRBJ1-5,TRBV3-1/TRBV3-2,CASSQWGQVNQPQHF
.,TRBJ2-7,TRBV11-2,CASSAGASYEQYF
.,TRBJ1-4,TRBV19,CASSIALMGGSNEKLFF
.,TRBJ1-1,TRBV28,CASSPYQGRDTEAFF
.,TRBJ1-5,TRBV24-1,CATSRGYNQPQHF
.,TRBJ1-4,TRBV5-4,CASSLAGTNEKLFF
TRBD2,TRBJ2-5,TRBV2,CASTKRAGGPETQYF
.,TRBJ1-1,TRBV15,CATSRDAGWNTEAFF
TRBD1,TRBJ1-1,TRBV6-5,CASKRQGDTEAFF
TRBD1,TRBJ1-5,TRBV28,CASNKEGTVNQPQHF
TRBD1,TRBJ2-7,TRBV7-2,CASSLMTGGSYEQYF
.,TRBJ2-1,TRBV19,CASTRSGLSYNEQFF
TRBD2,TRBJ2-1,TRBV7-9,CASSLTSGRSFF
.,TRBJ2-2,TRBV7-2,CASSPSPSRSTGELFF
.,TRBJ1-3,TRBV7-2,CASSPRVGGGNTIYF
TRBD1,TRBJ1-5,TRBV7-8,CASSQTGTGSGRNQPQHF
TRBD1,TRBJ2-7,TRBV19,CASSVITGGINEQYF
TRBD1,TRBJ1-4,TRBV24-1,CATSQGADEKLFF
.,TRBJ1-2,TRBV21-1,CASRRRQGLYGYTF
TRBD1,TRBJ1-1,TRBV4-2,CASSPDRGQGNTEAFF
.,TRBJ2-3,TRBV5-6,CASSLGLAEFTDTQYF
TRBD1,TRBJ2-3,TRBV5-1,CASSLVSGGTDTQYF
TRBD1,TRBJ1-6,TRBV11-2,CASERTGLLADSPLHF
TRBD1,TRBJ1-2,TRBV20-1,CSASEQGSYGYTF
.,TRBJ2-7,TRBV2,CASNAGPLYEQYF
TRBD2,TRBJ2-7,TRBV7-9,CASSLEGGRRREGEHEQYF
TRBD1,TRBJ1-1,TRBV28,CASSFGTGGGIYTEAFF
.,TRBJ2-1,TRBV19,CASSRDWYNEQFF
.,TRBJ2-1,TRBV29-1,CSVTRGVGYNEQFF
TRBD1,TRBJ2-7,TRBV6-5,CASTRDRRNSYEQYF
TRBD2,TRBJ2-7,TRBV4-1,CASSQGIAGSYEQYF
.,TRBJ2-1,TRBV21-1,CASSTGRCVWGIYEQFF
TRBD2,TRBJ2-1,TRBV19,CASSISGISSYNEQFF
TRBD2,TRBJ2-7,TRBV18,CASSPPSGSLYEQYF
TRBD2,TRBJ2-7,TRBV28,CASSLSLGGREQEQYF
TRBD2,TRBJ2-1,TRBV5-1,CASSVETSGTANEQFF
.,TRBJ1-1,TRBV29-1,CSVGRGAEAFF
TRBD1,TRBJ1-1,TRBV5-5,CASSLDRGLTEAFF
.,TRBJ1-1,TRBV5-1,CASSLGGQNGEAFF
TRBD1,TRBJ1-5,TRBV28,CASSLPPEDRGFNQPQHF
.,TRBJ2-3,TRBV11-3,CASSSDGLSTDTQYF
.,TRBJ2-1,TRBV27,CASRELRSSYNEQFF
.,TRBJ1-2,TRBV27,CASSPGVGGYTF
TRBD1,TRBJ2-1,TRBV7-3,CASSLPGGYEQFF
TRBD2,TRBJ2-3,TRBV18,CASSPPGLETDTQYF
.,TRBJ2-3,TRBV5-5,CASIRDTDTQYF
TRBD1,TRBJ2-2,TRBV15,CATPGDRGPRRGTGELFF
.,TRBJ1-5,TRBV2,CASSPGGNNQPQHF
TRBD1,TRBJ2-3,TRBV4-3,CASSQGAGGSTDTQYF
TRBD2,TRBJ2-1,TRBV28,CASSFLVGLAGWDNEQFF